This record looks at one T cell receptor beta chain sequence and its context. These data originate in a study of blood T cell repertoires in COVID-19. Study background: Sites across the United States, Italy and Spain contributed samples from acute and convalescent COVID-19.

Adults between roughly 18 and 90 years of age took part from 24 US areas. Cohorts were assigned according to the clinical history that participants reported. Trimming took 1 base from V and 0 from J, leaving 16 bases between them. This CDR3 contains 17 residues. CDR1 and CDR2 (germline): SGHKS, YYEKEE (reference sequence). Only in-frame clones appear in the TCRdb table, and some are missing; sequencing was by immunoSEQ multiplex PCR. The table includes about 300,000 clones, 85% to 90% detected once. The chain recombines TRBV5-5 with TRBJ1-2; tentative D call: TRBD1 (6 bases). The sequence came from a man between 25 and 39 years old who had recovered from COVID-19. Sequencing was carried out using PBMCs or T cells enriched from blood (not recorded which). CDR3 in DNA: TGTGCCAGCAGCTTGCCATTAGGACAGAGCACTAACTATGGCTACACCTTC. This gives the protein CASSLPLGQSTNYGYTF.